This entry lists 13 T cell receptor beta chains sequenced from one sample in a study of post-analysis software for immune sequencing data. Study-level findings and limits: A few TRBV segments appeared more often in patients than in controls, and TRBV5-6, TRBV5-1 and TRBV20-1 were among these.

Tagging with unique molecular identifiers was a feature of the TCR beta cDNA libraries. TCRdb re-called the PCR reads with MiXCR, one entry per CDR3 protein. Of 700,000 to 800,000 distinct CDR3 sequences in the sample, 25% to 30% were seen once. Antigen specificity for these receptors is unknown. Source material: blood. These receptors were collected from a girl under 18 with multiple sclerosis.

This clonotype showed up many times. The V and J genes are TRBV20-1 and TRBJ2-5; D is unresolved. Trimming removed 7 bases from V and 0 bases from J, with 15 bases in between. The CDR3 loop spans 14 amino acids. Germline loops: CDR1 DFQATT, CDR2 SNEGSKA (reference sequence). CDR3 in DNA: TGCAGTGACCTATCGGTGGGAAACCAAGAGACCCAGTACTTC. Translation gives CSDLSVGNQETQYF.

The chain has TRBV5-1 and TRBJ2-7, with 9 positions matching TRBD2. CDR1 is SGHRS, CDR2 YFSETQ, per germline. V lost 4 bases and J lost 4; bases outside the gene matches: 9. The CDR3 has 15 amino acids. The CDR3 nucleotides read TGCGCCAGCAGCAAATTAGCGGGAGCGCGGTACGAGCAGTACTTC. It yields the protein CASSKLAGARYEQYF.

This clonotype appeared many times. CDR3 in amino acids: CSLRRPRTDTQYF. The CDR3 region has the DNA TGCAGCCTAAGACGACCCCGCACAGATACGCAGTATTTT. The V call is TRBV20-1, the J call TRBJ2-3, with D uncertain. The CDR3 length is 13 residues. The V gene's germline CDR1 is DFQATT and CDR2 SNEGSKA (reference sequence).

This clonotype was seen a handful of times. The chain's CDR3 is CASSAGEGKPKNIQYF. DNA for the CDR3: TGTGCCAGCAGCGCTGGGGAAGGGAAGCCCAAAAACATTCAGTACTTC. The rearrangement uses TRBV11-3 and TRBJ2-4; D remains unclear. Germline CDR1 SGHNT, CDR2 YENEEA. The germline V and J ends were trimmed by 5 bases and 2 bases, with 16 bases remaining between them. The CDR3 is 16 residues long.

This clonotype was seen once. The rearrangement joins TRBV14 to TRBJ2-5; 14 bases are shared with TRBD2. The DNA matches TRBJ2-7 better at its end, which makes the J call doubtful. CDR1 is SGHDN and CDR2 is FVKESK in the germline V gene. This CDR3 is built from 16 residues. The CDR3 DNA sequence: TGTGCCAGCAGCCACGTTCGGACTAGCGGGAGGTACGAGCAGTACTTC. Amino acid sequence: CASSHVRTSGRYEQYF.

This clonotype was seen only a few times. The chain recombines TRBV9 with TRBJ2-1; 9 nucleotides align to TRBD2. The J segment lost 5 bases and the V segment lost 3 bases, leaving 6 bases of the junction unmatched. The CDR3 covers 15 residues. Germline CDR1 SGDLS, CDR2 YYNGEE. The CDR3 loop is CASSARGLANNEQFF. DNA for the CDR3: TGTGCCAGCAGCGCAAGGGGACTAGCAAACAATGAGCAGTTCTTC.

This clonotype was seen repeatedly, ten times or more. The J gene is TRBJ2-5, the V gene TRBV29-1; 7 nucleotides align to TRBD1. The CDR3 spans 14 residues. The V gene's germline CDR1 is SQVTM and CDR2 ANQGSEA. The J segment lost 5 bases and the V segment lost 5 bases, leaving 11 bases of the junction unmatched. The CDR3 region has the DNA TGCAGCGTTTTCACAACAGGGGCCTGGGAGACCCAGTACTTC. Translating it yields CSVFTTGAWETQYF.

This chain connects TRBV18 to TRBJ2-7, with 14 positions matching TRBD2. CDR1 and CDR2 from the germline V gene are KGHSH and LQKENI. The CDR3 is 18 amino acids. V gave up 4 bases and J gave up 7 bases; unmatched junction bases: 15. CDR3 nucleotide sequence: TGTGCCAGCTCACGACTAGCGGGGGGGCCCGTATCCTACAATGAGCAGTACTTC. This translates into CASSRLAGGPVSYNEQYF.

The V and J genes are TRBV6-4 and TRBJ1-2; D possibly corresponds to TRBD1 (6 bases). The CDR3 is made up of 13 amino acids. Germline V gene data show CDR1 as MRHNA and CDR2 as SNTAGT. V was pared by 2 bases and J by 8 bases, with 12 bases between. CDR3 DNA: TGTGCCAGCAGTGACGCAGGGGTCGCGGGCTACACCTTC. As protein: CASSDAGVAGYTF.

The CDR3 coding sequence is TGTGCCAGCAGTTACTCTCCTAGCGGGAAAGAGACCCAGTACTTC. It encodes CASSYSPSGKETQYF. The chain links TRBV6-6 to TRBJ2-5; 9 bases are shared with TRBD2. The CDR3 consists of 15 residues. Germline values: CDR1 MNHNY, CDR2 SVGAGI (reference sequence). After removal of 0 bases from V and 3 bases from J, the junction contained 2 bases not matched to a gene.

Regarding this clonotype: A read error may explain this, as a much larger clone is one base away. The CDR3 loop is CSAMNRVDEQFF. DNA of the CDR3: TGCAGTGCGATGAACAGGGTGGATGAGCAGTTCTTC. This chain uses TRBV20-1 with TRBJ2-1, with D maybe TRBD1 (6 bases). The CDR3 contains 12 residues. The ends were cut back, 6 bases at V and 8 bases at J, with 14 bases in the middle. CDR1 and CDR2 from the germline V gene are DFQATT and SNEGSKA (reference sequence).

This chain uses TRBV20-1 with TRBJ2-1; 10 bases fit TRBD1. Germline V CDR1 and CDR2: DFQATT, SNEGSKA (reference sequence). The V segment lost 5 bases and the J segment 8 bases; nucleotides outside the gene matches: 6. CDR3 length equals 13 residues. CDR3 in amino acids: CSARPGQGYEQFF. The CDR3 region has the DNA TGCAGTGCTCGTCCGGGACAGGGGTATGAGCAGTTCTTC.

V and J are TRBV20-1 and TRBJ2-1, with D possibly being TRBD1 (6 bases). The last part of the DNA fits TRBJ2-7 better; the J call may be wrong. The germline CDR1 and CDR2 sequences are DFQATT and SNEGSKA (reference sequence). This CDR3 region has 15 residues. CDR3: CSATKSGAPYNEQYF. CDR3 in DNA: TGCAGTGCTACCAAGTCAGGGGCCCCCTACAATGAGCAGTACTTC.